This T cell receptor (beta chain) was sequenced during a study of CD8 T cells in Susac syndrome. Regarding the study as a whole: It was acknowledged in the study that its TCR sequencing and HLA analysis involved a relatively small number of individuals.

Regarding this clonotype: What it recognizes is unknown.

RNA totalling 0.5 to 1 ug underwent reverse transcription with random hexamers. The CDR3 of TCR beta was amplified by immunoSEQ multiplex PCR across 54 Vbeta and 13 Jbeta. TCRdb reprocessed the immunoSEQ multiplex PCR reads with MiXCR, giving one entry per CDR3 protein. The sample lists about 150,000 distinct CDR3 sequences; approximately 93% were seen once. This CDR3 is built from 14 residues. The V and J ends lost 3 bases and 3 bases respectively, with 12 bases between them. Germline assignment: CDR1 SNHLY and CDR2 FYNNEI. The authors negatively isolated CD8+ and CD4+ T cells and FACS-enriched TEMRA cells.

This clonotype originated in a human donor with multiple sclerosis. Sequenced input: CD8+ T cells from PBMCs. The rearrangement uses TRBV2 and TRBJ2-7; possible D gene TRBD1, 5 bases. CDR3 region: CASSDRQGNYEQYF. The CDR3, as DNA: TGTGCCAGCAGTGATCGGCAGGGTAACTACGAGCAGTACTTC.